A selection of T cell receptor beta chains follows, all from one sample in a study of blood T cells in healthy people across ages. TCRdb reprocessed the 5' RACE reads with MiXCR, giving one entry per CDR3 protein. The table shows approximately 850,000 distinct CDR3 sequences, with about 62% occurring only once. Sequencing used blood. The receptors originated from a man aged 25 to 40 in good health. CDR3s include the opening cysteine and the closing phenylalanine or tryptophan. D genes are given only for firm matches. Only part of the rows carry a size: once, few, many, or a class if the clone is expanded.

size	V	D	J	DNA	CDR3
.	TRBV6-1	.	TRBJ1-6	TGTGCCAGCAGTGAAAGGGACCCTCGTACCTCCTATAATTCACCCCTCCACTTT	CASSERDPRTSYNSPLHF
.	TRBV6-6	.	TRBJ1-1	TGTGCCAGCAGTTACTCGCAGTCAGGGCACACTGAAGCTTTCTTT	CASSYSQSGHTEAFF
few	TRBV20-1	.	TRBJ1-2	TGCAGTGCTAGCATGGAGGGCCGCTATGGCTACACCTTC	CSASMEGRYGYTF
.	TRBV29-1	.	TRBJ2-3	TGCAGCGCCGACCCTTGGACAGTCAATCGGGGCACAGATACGCAGTATTTT	CSADPWTVNRGTDTQYF
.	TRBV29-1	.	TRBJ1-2	TGCAGCGTTCCGGGAGGGAGGGGTCATAACTATGGCTACACCTTC	CSVPGGRGHNYGYTF
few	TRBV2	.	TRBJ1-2	TGTGCCAGCAGTGAGAATGGCTACACCTTC	CASSENGYTF
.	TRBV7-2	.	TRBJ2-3	TGTGCCAGCAGCTTAGCTGTCGGAGGGGCCCTGAGCACAGATACGCAGTATTTT	CASSLAVGGALSTDTQYF
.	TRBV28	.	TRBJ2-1	TGTGCCAGCAGTTCCGAGCTAGCAAGCAATGAGCAGTTCTTC	CASSSELASNEQFF
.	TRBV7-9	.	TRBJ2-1	TGTGCCAGCAGCGGCGGACTATTTAACAATGAGCAGTTCTTC	CASSGGLFNNEQFF
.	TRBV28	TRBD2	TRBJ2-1	TGTGCCAGCTCCCCCGCCCCCGCCGGGACTAGAAAGCAGTTCTTC	CASSPAPAGTRKQFF
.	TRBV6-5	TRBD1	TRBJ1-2	TGTGCCAGCAGTGGCGGACAGGTCAGAGGCTACACCTTC	CASSGGQVRGYTF
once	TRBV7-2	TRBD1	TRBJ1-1	TGTGCCAGCAAAAGGGGGCAGAACACTGAAGCTTTCTTT	CASKRGQNTEAFF
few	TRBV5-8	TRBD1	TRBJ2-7	TGTGCCAGCAGCTTGCCCGGGACAGGTACCTACGAGCAGTACTTC	CASSLPGTGTYEQYF
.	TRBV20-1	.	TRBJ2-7	TGCAGTGCTAGAACCCCGGGACAATCCTACGAGCAGTACTTC	CSARTPGQSYEQYF
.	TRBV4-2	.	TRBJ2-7	TGTGCCAGCAGCCAAGCCGAGTCCCACTTCTCCTACGAGCAGTACTTC	CASSQAESHFSYEQYF
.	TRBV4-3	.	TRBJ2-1	TGCGCCAGCAGCCGGGCCCAGGAATCTGAGCAGTTCTTC	CASSRAQESEQFF
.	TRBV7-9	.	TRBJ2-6	TGTGCCAGCAACCGGGCGGCGGCTGGGGCCAACGTCCTGACTTTC	CASNRAAAGANVLTF
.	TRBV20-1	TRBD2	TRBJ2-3	TGCAGTGCTAGAGATCGACTAGCGGTTACAGATACGCAGTATTTT	CSARDRLAVTDTQYF
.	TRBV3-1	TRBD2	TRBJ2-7	TGTGCCAGCAGCCAAGAAGGACTAGACTACGAGCAGTACTTC	CASSQEGLDYEQYF
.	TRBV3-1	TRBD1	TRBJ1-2	TGTGCCAGCAGCCAAGACCGGACAGGGGGAAGTGGCTACACCTTC	CASSQDRTGGSGYTF
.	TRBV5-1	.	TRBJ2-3	TGCGCCAGCAGCCCCCCGGGGCAACGAAGCACAGATACGCAGTATTTT	CASSPPGQRSTDTQYF
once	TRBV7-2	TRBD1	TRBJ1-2	TGTGCCAGCAGCTTAGTCGACAGGGGGAACTATGGCTACACCTTC	CASSLVDRGNYGYTF
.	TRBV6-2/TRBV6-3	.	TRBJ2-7	TGTGCCAGCGAAGGGACGGGCACCGACGAGCAGTACTTC	CASEGTGTDEQYF
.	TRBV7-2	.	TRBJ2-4	TGTGCCAGCAGCTTGAGGGGGGAAGAAAACATTCAGTACTTC	CASSLRGEENIQYF
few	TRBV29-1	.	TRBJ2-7	TGCAGCGTTGGCCAGGGGCAGGTCCTACAGTACTTC	CSVGQGQVLQYF
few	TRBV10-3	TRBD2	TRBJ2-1	TGTGCCATCAGTGAGTCTGAGCGGGAGGGATACAATGAGCAGTTCTTC	CAISESEREGYNEQFF
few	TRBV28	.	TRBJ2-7	TGTGCCAGCAGTTTATCAAGGAGGCAGTACTTC	CASSLSRRQYF
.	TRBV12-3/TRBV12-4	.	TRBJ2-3	TGTGCCAGCAGATGGGGGGCGGGGACGCAGTATTTT	CASRWGAGTQYF
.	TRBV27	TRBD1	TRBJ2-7	TGTGCCAGCAGCCAGGACAGGGGACACGAGCAGTACTTC	CASSQDRGHEQYF
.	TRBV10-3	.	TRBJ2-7	TGTGCCATCAGTGAGTCGCTAGCGAGAACCTACGAGCAGTACTTC	CAISESLARTYEQYF
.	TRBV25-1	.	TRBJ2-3	TGTGCCAGCACTCCCTATTCCGGAACCCACCCGGGCACAGATACGCAGTATTTT	CASTPYSGTHPGTDTQYF
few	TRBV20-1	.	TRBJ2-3	TGCAGTGCTCCCATGGGGGGGGCGATAACAGATACGCAGTATTTT	CSAPMGGAITDTQYF
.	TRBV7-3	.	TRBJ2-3	TGTGCCAGCAGGGAGATCGGCACAGATACGCAGTATTTT	CASREIGTDTQYF
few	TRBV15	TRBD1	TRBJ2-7	TGTGCCACCAGCAGAGAGAAACAGGGGAATTACGACGAGCAGTACTTC	CATSREKQGNYDEQYF
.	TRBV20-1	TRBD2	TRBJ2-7	TGCAGTGCTAAACCCGCCGGGAGGGCATACGAGCAGTACTTC	CSAKPAGRAYEQYF
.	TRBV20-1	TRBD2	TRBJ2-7	TGCAGTGCTAGAGATCAGGCTAGCGGGGGCAATGAGCAGTACTTC	CSARDQASGGNEQYF
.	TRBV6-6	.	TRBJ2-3	TGTGCCAGCAGTTACGGAAATCATAAGGCAGATACGCAGTATTTT	CASSYGNHKADTQYF
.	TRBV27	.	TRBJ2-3	TGTGCCAGCAGTTTACGGGGGTCTGCAGATACGCAGTATTTT	CASSLRGSADTQYF
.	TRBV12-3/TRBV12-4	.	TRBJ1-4	TGTGCCAGCCAAAGAACCAGGGGAACGAGAGGTGAAAAACTGTTTTTT	CASQRTRGTRGEKLFF
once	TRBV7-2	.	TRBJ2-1	TGTGTCAGCAGCTTTAGGGAGGACAGTCCACAGTTCTTC	CVSSFREDSPQFF
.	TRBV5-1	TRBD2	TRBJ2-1	TGCGCCAGCAGCTTCTCTAGCGGGAAGAGCTCCTACAACGAGCAGTTCTTC	CASSFSSGKSSYNEQFF
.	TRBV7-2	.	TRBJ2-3	TGTGCCAGCAGCACTAGGAGGTTGGATACGCAGTATTTT	CASSTRRLDTQYF
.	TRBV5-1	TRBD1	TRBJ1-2	TGCGCCAGCAGCTTCGAGGGACAGCTTGGCTACACCTTC	CASSFEGQLGYTF
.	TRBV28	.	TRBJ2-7	TGTGCCAGCAGTTCCGGACCCCTGTGGGAGCAGTACTTC	CASSSGPLWEQYF
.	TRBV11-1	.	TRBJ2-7	TGTGCCAGCAACCCTTTCCGGGCTCCTTTAGACGAGCAGTACTTC	CASNPFRAPLDEQYF
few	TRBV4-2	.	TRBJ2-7	TGTGCCAGCAGCCAAGATCTCGGGCGGGGCTTCTACGAGCAGTACTTC	CASSQDLGRGFYEQYF
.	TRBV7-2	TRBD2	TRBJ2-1	TGTGCCAGCAGCTTGAGATTCGGGACTAGCGGCTACAATGAGCAGTTCTTC	CASSLRFGTSGYNEQFF
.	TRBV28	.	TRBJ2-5	TGTGCCAGCAACGGTCCGGGACTCCAAGAGACCCAGTACTTC	CASNGPGLQETQYF
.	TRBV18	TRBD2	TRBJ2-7	TGTGCCAGCTCGCCTAGCGGGAGGGGGTACGAGCAGTACTTC	CASSPSGRGYEQYF
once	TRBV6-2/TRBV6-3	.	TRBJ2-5	TGTGCCAGCAGTCACCGTTCGGGCCAAGGCGGAGAGACCCAGTACTTC	CASSHRSGQGGETQYF
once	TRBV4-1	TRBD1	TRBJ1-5	TGCGCCAGCAGCCAAGAACCCCCGACAGGGCTTAGTCAGCCCCAGCATTTT	CASSQEPPTGLSQPQHF
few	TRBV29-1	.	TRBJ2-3	TGCAGCGTTTCGTCCTTGTCGAGCACAGATACGCAGTATTTT	CSVSSLSSTDTQYF
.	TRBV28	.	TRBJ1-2	TGTGCCAGCAGTTTGAGTGGGCCGAATGGAGGCTACACCTTC	CASSLSGPNGGYTF
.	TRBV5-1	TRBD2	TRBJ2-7	TGCGCCAGCAGCTGGGGACTAGCGGAGTTGTACGAGCAGTACTTC	CASSWGLAELYEQYF